The entry below describes one TCR beta chain. Antigen specificity is unknown. Researchers ran the PCR with 60 Vbeta and 13 Jbeta primers. This table comes from immunoSEQ multiplex PCR, and its TCRdb copy is limited to in-frame clones, with some not included. This table has approximately 120,000 clones, 81% appearing once. The sample is drawn from a study of cytomegalovirus exposure and HLA in healthy donors. Study-wide findings and caveats: For presence/absence analyses, sequencing depth was assumed to be roughly uniform across donors. The study dropped some indistinguishable V segments, TRBV6-2 and TRBV6-3 among them.

CDR3 length: 13 amino acids. V lost 7 bases, J lost 2 bases, and 6 bases stayed unmatched. CDR1 SQVTM and CDR2 ANQGSEA come from the germline V gene. The sequence was obtained from a woman in her twenties or thirties in good health and CMV-seronegative. The rearrangement joins TRBV29-1 to TRBJ1-1; TRBD1 matches 8 bases. The sequenced sample was PBMCs. The CDR3 coding sequence is TGCAGCGGCACAACAGGGGGTAACACTGAAGCTTTCTTT. Amino acid sequence: CSGTTGGNTEAFF.